A selection of T cell receptor beta chains follows, all from one sample in a study of OX40 agonist ivuxolimab in advanced cancers. This table comes from immunoSEQ multiplex PCR, and its TCRdb copy is limited to in-frame clones, with some not included. Found here are just under 85,000 clones, approximately 88% of them singletons; the top ten hold around 6.6%. Sequencing was performed on CD4+ or CD8+ T cells sorted from blood, taken in a trial of the OX40 agonist ivuxolimab. The receptors were gathered from an adult with an advanced solid tumor such as melanoma, head and neck, liver or kidney cancer. The conserved cysteine and the conserved F or W are not part of the CDR3 here.

TRBV10-1,ASSGFRRGEQF
TRBV6-1,ASSPRGSYGYT
TRBV9,ASSPRPGGNTEAF
TRBV6-6,ASSYGTGNYGYT
TRBV4-1,ASSQVSLGNNYGYT
TRBV2,ASSGETGSYNEQF
TRBV19,ASRFSGGAGETQY
TRBV5-1,ASSTGYGYT
TRBV19,ASSIGRGAEKLF
TRBV27,ASSSTGVRNIQY